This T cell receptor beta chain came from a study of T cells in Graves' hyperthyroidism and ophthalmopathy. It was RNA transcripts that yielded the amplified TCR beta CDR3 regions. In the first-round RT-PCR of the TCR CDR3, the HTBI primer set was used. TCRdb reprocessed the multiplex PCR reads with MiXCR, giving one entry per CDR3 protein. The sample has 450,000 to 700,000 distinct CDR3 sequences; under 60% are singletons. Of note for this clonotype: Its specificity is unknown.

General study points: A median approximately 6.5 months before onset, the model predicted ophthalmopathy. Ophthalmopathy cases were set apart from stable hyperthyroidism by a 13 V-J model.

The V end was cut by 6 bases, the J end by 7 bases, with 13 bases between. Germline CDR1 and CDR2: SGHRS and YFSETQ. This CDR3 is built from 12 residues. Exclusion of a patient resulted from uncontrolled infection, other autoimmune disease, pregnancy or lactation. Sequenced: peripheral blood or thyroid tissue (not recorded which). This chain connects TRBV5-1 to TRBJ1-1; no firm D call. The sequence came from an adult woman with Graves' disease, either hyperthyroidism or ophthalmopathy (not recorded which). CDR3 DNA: TGCGCCAGCAACCCGGGTTGGAATGAAGCTTTCTTT. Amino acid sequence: CASNPGWNEAFF. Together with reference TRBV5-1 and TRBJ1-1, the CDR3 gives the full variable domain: KAGVTQTPRYLIKTRGQQVTLSCSPISGHRSVSWYQQTPGQGLQFLFEYFSETQRNKGNFPGRFSGRQFSNSRSEMNVSTLELGDSALYLCASNPGWNEAFFGQGTRLTVV.